Listed below are T cell receptor beta chains from one sample, sequenced in a study of Ad26.COV2.S vaccination and SARS-CoV-2 variants. Sequencing was performed with immunoSEQ multiplex PCR; in TCRdb, only in-frame clones are kept and a portion is missing. The sample records around 500,000 clones, about 89% being singletons. The material was peripheral blood, obtained in a trial of Ad26.COV2.S vaccine versus placebo. These receptors originate from a person between 18 and 65 years old who received the Ad26.COV2.S COVID-19 vaccine or a placebo. Both conserved end residues are trimmed from each CDR3. Each record gives: J gene, V gene, CDR3 protein.

j_call: TRBJ2-4; v_call: TRBV6-2/TRBV6-3; cdr3_aa: ASSYSERDFLAKNIQY
j_call: TRBJ2-5; v_call: TRBV5-1; cdr3_aa: ASSATGETQY
j_call: TRBJ2-5; v_call: TRBV19; cdr3_aa: ASSGGEQETQY
j_call: TRBJ2-7; v_call: TRBV19; cdr3_aa: ASSIKVGRRYEQY
j_call: TRBJ2-2; v_call: TRBV7-4; cdr3_aa: ASSLRKCAGGHRGRTGELF
j_call: TRBJ2-7; v_call: TRBV6-2/TRBV6-3; cdr3_aa: ASSYDESGGSEQY
j_call: TRBJ2-7; v_call: TRBV11-2; cdr3_aa: ASRSSYEQY
j_call: TRBJ1-4; v_call: TRBV25-1; cdr3_aa: ASSGEGGGKNEKLF
j_call: TRBJ2-7; v_call: TRBV18; cdr3_aa: ASSPQRGQGYLEQY
j_call: TRBJ1-1; v_call: TRBV6-2/TRBV6-3; cdr3_aa: ASSYPQAANTEAF
j_call: TRBJ1-4; v_call: TRBV11-2; cdr3_aa: ASSERTGKETNEKLF
j_call: TRBJ2-4; v_call: TRBV3-1/TRBV3-2; cdr3_aa: ASSQTRRGPKNIQY
j_call: TRBJ2-4; v_call: TRBV6-2/TRBV6-3; cdr3_aa: ASSPKQYYRRNIQY
j_call: TRBJ1-2; v_call: TRBV7-2; cdr3_aa: ASSLSEAYGYT
j_call: TRBJ2-1; v_call: TRBV19; cdr3_aa: ASSIDKGLTSYNEQF
j_call: TRBJ2-7; v_call: TRBV5-5; cdr3_aa: ASNVDSDFYEQY
j_call: TRBJ2-7; v_call: TRBV9; cdr3_aa: ASSVSDSYEQY
j_call: TRBJ1-1; v_call: TRBV5-4; cdr3_aa: ASTTTGLNTEAF
j_call: TRBJ2-3; v_call: TRBV7-9; cdr3_aa: ASSPPGRDTQY
j_call: TRBJ1-2; v_call: TRBV29-1; cdr3_aa: SVLGVVETNYGYT
j_call: TRBJ2-2; v_call: TRBV7-9; cdr3_aa: ASSLAGSANTGELF
j_call: TRBJ1-1; v_call: TRBV7-9; cdr3_aa: ASSLGQNTEAF
j_call: TRBJ1-2; v_call: TRBV18; cdr3_aa: ASSPGTGGINYGYT
j_call: TRBJ2-3; v_call: TRBV9; cdr3_aa: ASSRPIAGGTDTQY
j_call: TRBJ2-3; v_call: TRBV18; cdr3_aa: ASSPSDVGADTQY
j_call: TRBJ2-1; v_call: TRBV7-2; cdr3_aa: ASSRPGQGVWASRNEQF
j_call: TRBJ2-2; v_call: TRBV7-3; cdr3_aa: ASSHASDRGLLF